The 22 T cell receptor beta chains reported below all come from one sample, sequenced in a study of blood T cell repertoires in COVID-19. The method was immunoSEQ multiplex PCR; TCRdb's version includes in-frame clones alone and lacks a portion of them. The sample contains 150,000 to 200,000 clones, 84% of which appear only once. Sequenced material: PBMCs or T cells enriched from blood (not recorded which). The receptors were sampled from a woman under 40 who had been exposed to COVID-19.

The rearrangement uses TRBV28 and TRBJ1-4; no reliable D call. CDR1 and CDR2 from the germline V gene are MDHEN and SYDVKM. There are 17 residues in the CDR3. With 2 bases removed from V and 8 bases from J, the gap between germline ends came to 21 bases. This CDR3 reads CASSLRGGGRRVEKLFF. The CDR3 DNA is TGTGCCAGCAGTTTACGGGGTGGAGGCAGGAGGGTAGAAAAACTGTTTTTT.

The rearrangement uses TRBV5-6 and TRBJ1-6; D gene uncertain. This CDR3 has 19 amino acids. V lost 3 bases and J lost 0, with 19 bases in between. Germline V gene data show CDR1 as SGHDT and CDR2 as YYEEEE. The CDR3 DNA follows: TGTGCCAGCAGCTCTTATTACAGAGGGAAGGGCTCCTATAATTCACCCCTCCACTTT. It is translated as CASSSYYRGKGSYNSPLHF.

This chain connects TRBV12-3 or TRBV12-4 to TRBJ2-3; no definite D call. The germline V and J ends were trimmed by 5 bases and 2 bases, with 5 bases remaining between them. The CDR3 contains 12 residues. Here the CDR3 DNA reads TGTGCCAGCAGTCCTTCCACAGATACGCAGTATTTT. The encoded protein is CASSPSTDTQYF.

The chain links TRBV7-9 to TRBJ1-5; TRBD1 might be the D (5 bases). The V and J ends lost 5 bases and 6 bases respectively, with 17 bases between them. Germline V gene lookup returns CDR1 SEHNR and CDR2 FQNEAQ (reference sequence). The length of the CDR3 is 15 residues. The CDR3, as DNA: TGTGCCAGCAGCGAATCGGGGGGGTCGGGTCAGCCCCAGCATTTT. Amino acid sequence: CASSESGGSGQPQHF.

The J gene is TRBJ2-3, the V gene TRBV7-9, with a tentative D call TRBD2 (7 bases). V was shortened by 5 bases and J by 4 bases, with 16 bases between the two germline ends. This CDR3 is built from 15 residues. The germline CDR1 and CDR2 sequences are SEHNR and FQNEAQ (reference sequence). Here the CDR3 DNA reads TGTGCCAGCAGCGCGTGGGGGGGCTGGGCAGATACGCAGTATTTT. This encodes CASSAWGGWADTQYF.

The CDR3 DNA follows: TGTGCCAGCAGCGCAACCCGGGACAGATACACTGAAGCTTTCTTT. It translates to CASSATRDRYTEAFF. The rearrangement joins TRBV3-1 (or the pseudogene TRBV3-2) to TRBJ1-1; TRBD1 agrees at 7 bases. The CDR3 sequence is 15 residues long. Germline trimming cut 5 bases from V and 3 bases from J; bases unmatched to any gene: 9. Germline lookup yields CDR1 LGHDT and CDR2 YNNKEL (reference sequence).

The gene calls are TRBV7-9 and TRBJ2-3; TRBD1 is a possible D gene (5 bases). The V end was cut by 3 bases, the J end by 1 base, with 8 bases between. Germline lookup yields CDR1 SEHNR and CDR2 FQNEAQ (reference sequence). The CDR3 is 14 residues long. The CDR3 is CASSFFRGTDTQYF. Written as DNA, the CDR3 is TGTGCCAGCAGCTTTTTCAGGGGCACAGATACGCAGTATTTT. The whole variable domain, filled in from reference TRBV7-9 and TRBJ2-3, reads DTGVSQNPRHKITKRGQNVTFRCDPISEHNRLYWYRQTLGQGPEFLTYFQNEAQLEKSRLLSDRFSAERPKGSFSTLEIQRTEQGDSAMYLCASSFFRGTDTQYFGPGTRLTVL.

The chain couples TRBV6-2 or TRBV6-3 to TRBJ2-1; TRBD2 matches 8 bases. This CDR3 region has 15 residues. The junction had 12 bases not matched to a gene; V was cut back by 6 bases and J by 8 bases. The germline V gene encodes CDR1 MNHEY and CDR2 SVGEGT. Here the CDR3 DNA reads TGTGCCAGCAGCCCCGGACTAGCTGAGTTCGATGAGCAGTTCTTC. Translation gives CASSPGLAEFDEQFF.

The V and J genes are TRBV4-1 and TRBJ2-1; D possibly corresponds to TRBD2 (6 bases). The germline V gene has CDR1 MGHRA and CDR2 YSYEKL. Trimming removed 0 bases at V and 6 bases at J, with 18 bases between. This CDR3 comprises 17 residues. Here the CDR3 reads CASSQEYQGLDANEQFF. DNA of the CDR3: TGCGCCAGCAGCCAAGAATATCAGGGACTTGACGCCAATGAGCAGTTCTTC.

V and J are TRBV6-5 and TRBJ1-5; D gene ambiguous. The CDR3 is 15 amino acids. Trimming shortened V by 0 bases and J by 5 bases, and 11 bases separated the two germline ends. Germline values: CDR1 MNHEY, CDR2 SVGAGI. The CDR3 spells CASSYSKRADQPQHF. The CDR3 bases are TGTGCCAGCAGTTACTCGAAGAGGGCCGATCAGCCCCAGCATTTT.

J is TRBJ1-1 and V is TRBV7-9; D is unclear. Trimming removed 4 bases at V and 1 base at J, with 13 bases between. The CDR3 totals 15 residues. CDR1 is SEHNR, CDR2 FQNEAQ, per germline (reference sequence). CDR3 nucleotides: TGTGCCAGCAGCTCCAGGTTGGGAGCGAACACTGAAGCTTTCTTT. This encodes CASSSRLGANTEAFF. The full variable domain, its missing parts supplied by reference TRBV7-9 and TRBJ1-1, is DTGVSQNPRHKITKRGQNVTFRCDPISEHNRLYWYRQTLGQGPEFLTYFQNEAQLEKSRLLSDRFSAERPKGSFSTLEIQRTEQGDSAMYLCASSSRLGANTEAFFGQGTRLTVV.

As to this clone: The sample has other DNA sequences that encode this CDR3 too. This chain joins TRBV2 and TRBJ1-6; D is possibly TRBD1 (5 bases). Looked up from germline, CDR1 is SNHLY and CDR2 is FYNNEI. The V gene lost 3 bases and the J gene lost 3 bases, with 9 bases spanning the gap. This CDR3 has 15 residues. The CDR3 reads CASSERGLYNSPLHF. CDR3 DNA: TGTGCCAGCAGTGAGAGGGGACTCTATAATTCACCCCTCCACTTT.

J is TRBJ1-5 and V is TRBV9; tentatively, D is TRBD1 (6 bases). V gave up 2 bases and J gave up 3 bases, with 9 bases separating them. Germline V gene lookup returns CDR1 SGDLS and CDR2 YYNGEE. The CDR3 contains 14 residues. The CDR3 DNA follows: TGTGCCAGCAGCGTTGGGGACACCAATCAGCCCCAGCATTTT. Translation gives CASSVGDTNQPQHF.

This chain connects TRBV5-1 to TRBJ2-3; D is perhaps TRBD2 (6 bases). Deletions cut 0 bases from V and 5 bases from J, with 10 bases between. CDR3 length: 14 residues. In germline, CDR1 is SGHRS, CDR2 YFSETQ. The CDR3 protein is CASSLVPGGDTQYF. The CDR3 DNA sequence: TGCGCCAGCAGCTTGGTCCCCGGGGGAGATACGCAGTATTTT.

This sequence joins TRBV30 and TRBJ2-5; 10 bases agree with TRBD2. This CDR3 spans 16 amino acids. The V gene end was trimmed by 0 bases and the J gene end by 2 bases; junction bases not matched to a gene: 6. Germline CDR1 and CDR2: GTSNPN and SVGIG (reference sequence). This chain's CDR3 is CAWSVIAGGPQETQYF. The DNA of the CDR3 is TGTGCCTGGAGTGTAATAGCGGGGGGTCCGCAAGAGACCCAGTACTTC. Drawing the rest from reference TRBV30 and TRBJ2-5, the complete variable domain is SQTIHQWPATLVQPVGSPLSLECTVEGTSNPNLYWYRQAAGRGLQLLFYSVGIGQISSEVPQNLSASRPQDRQFILSSKKLLLSDSGFYLCAWSVIAGGPQETQYFGPGTRLLVL.

In DNA form, the CDR3 reads TGTGCCAGCAGTCCGGGACAGAAGCCCACAGATACGCAGTATTTT. Its translation: CASSPGQKPTDTQYF. This chain connects TRBV2 to TRBJ2-3, with 7 bases identical to TRBD1. CDR3 size: 15 residues. Looked up from germline, CDR1 is SNHLY and CDR2 is FYNNEI. J was trimmed by 2 bases and V by 5 bases; bases with no gene match: 7.

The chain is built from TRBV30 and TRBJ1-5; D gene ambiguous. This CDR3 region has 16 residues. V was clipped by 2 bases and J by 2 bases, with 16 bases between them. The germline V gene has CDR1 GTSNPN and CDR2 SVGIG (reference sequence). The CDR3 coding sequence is TGTGCCTGGAGTATCCCTCGGGGATATGGCAATCAGCCCCAGCATTTT. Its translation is CAWSIPRGYGNQPQHF. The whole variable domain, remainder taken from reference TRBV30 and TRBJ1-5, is SQTIHQWPATLVQPVGSPLSLECTVEGTSNPNLYWYRQAAGRGLQLLFYSVGIGQISSEVPQNLSASRPQDRQFILSSKKLLLSDSGFYLCAWSIPRGYGNQPQHFGDGTRLSIL.

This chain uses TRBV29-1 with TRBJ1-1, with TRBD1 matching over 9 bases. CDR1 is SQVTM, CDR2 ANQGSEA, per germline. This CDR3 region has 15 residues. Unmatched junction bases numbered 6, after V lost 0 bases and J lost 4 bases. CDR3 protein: CSVEDTGTGPTEAFF. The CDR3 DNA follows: TGCAGCGTTGAAGACACCGGGACAGGGCCCACTGAAGCTTTCTTT.

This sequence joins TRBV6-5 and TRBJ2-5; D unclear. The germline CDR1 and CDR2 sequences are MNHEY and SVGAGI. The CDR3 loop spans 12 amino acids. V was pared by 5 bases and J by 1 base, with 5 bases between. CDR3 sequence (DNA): TGTGCCAGCAGTCCTCTCCAAGAGACCCAGTACTTC. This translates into CASSPLQETQYF.

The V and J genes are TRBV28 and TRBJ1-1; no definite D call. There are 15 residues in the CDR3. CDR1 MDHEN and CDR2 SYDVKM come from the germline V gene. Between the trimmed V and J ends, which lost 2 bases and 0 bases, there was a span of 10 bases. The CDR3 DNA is TGTGCCAGCAGTTTAAGGCCGGGATTGAACACTGAAGCTTTCTTT. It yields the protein CASSLRPGLNTEAFF.

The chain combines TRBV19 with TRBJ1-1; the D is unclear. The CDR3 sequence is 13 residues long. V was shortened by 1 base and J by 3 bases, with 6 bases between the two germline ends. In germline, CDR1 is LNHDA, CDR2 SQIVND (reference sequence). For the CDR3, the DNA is TGTGCCAGTAGTATAGCCAGGCACACTGAAGCTTTCTTT. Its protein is CASSIARHTEAFF.

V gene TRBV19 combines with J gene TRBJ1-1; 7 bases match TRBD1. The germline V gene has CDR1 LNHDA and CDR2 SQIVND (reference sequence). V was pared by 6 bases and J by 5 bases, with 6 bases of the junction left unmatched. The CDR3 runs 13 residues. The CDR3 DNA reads TGTGCCAGTAGCCGAGACAGGGAAACTGAAGCTTTCTTT. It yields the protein CASSRDRETEAFF.